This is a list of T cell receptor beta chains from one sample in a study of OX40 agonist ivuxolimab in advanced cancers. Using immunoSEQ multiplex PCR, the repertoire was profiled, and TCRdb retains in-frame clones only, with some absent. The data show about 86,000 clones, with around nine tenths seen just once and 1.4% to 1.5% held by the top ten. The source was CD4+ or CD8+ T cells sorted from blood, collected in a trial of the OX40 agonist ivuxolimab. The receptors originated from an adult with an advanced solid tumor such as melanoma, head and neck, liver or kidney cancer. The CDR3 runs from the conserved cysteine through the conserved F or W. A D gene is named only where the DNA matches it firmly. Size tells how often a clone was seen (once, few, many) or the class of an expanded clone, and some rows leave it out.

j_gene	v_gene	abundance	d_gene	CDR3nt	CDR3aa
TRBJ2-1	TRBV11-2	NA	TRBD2	TGTGCCAGCAGCCCGACTAGCGGGGGGGCTTTTGAGCAGTTCTTC	CASSPTSGGAFEQFF
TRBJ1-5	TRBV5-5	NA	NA	TGTGCCAGCAGCTTAGAGGGGGGTCAGCCCCAGCATTTT	CASSLEGGQPQHF
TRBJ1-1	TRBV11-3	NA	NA	TGTGCCAGCAGCTTAGGATGGGATACTGAAGCTTTCTTT	CASSLGWDTEAFF
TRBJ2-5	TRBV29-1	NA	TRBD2	TGCAGCGTCCTCCAGGGACTAGCGGGGGGGCCTCCATACCAAGAGACCCAGTACTTC	CSVLQGLAGGPPYQETQYF
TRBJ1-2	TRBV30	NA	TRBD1	TGTGCCTGGAGTCAACAGGGGTCTTATGGCTACACCTTC	CAWSQQGSYGYTF
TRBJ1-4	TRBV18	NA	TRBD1	TGTGCCAGCTCCGGGACAGGAGATGAAAAACTGTTTTTT	CASSGTGDEKLFF
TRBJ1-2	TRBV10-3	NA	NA	TGTGCCATCAGTATAAAAGGACAGTTCTACACCTTC	CAISIKGQFYTF
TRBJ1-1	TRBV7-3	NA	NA	TGTGCCAGCAGCTTAAGGGGTAACACTGAAGCTTTCTTT	CASSLRGNTEAFF
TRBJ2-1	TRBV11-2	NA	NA	TGTGCCAGCAGCTTAGGGCCAACGAGCTCCTACAATGAGCAGTTCTTC	CASSLGPTSSYNEQFF
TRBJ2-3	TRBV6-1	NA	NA	TGTGCCAGCAGGCCGCTGGGAGCAGATACGCAGTATTTT	CASRPLGADTQYF
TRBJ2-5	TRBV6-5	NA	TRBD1	TGTGCCAGCGGACAGGGGAGGAACCAAGAGACCCAGTACTTC	CASGQGRNQETQYF
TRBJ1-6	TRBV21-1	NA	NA	TGTGCCAGCACTACTCCGGGGTCAATGGATTCACCCCTCCACTTT	CASTTPGSMDSPLHF
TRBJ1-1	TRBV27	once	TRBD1	TGTGCCAGCAGTTTGGGAGGACAGGAAAACACTGAAGCTTTCTTT	CASSLGGQENTEAFF
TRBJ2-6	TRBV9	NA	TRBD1	TGTGCCAGCAGCGTACACAGACAGGGGCCAACCTCTGGGGCCAACGTCCTGACTTTC	CASSVHRQGPTSGANVLTF
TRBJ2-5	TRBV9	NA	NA	TGTGCCAGCTCTATGAGGGGGGGCCAAGAGACCCAGTACTTC	CASSMRGGQETQYF
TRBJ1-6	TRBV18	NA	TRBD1	TGTGCCAGCTCACCTCCACAGGGGCCACCCCTCCACTTT	CASSPPQGPPLHF
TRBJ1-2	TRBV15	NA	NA	TGTGCCACCAGCAGAGAAGCCAGATCTAACTATGGCTACACCTTC	CATSREARSNYGYTF
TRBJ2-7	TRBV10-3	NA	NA	TGTGCCATCAGTGCAAGTGGCGAGCAGTACTTC	CAISASGEQYF
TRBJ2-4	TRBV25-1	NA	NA	TGTGCCAGCAGTGAAGGGCTTTCCGACATTCAGTACTTC	CASSEGLSDIQYF
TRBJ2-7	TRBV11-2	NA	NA	TGTGCCAGCAGCCCCACCGGGGGGCTCTCCTACGAGCAGTACTTC	CASSPTGGLSYEQYF
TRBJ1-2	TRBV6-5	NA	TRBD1	TGTGCCAGCAGCCGGGACAGGGGATCTCGTGGCTACACCTTC	CASSRDRGSRGYTF
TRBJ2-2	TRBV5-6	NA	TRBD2	TGTGCCAGCAGCTCCCTAGCGGGGTGGAACACCGGGGAGCTGTTTTTT	CASSSLAGWNTGELFF
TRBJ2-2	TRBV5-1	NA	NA	TGCGCCAGCAGCTTGGTGGGGTTAGGAGGAACCACCGGGGAGCTGTTTTTT	CASSLVGLGGTTGELFF
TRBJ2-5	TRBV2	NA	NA	TGTGCCTCAGCGGAGGTGCAGCGGGAGACCCAGTACTTC	CASAEVQRETQYF
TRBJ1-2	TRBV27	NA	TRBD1	TGTGCCAGCAGTTTAAAGAGACAGGGGGTTTTTGACTATGGCTACACCTTC	CASSLKRQGVFDYGYTF
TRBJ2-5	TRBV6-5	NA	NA	TGTGCCAGCTCAAACTTCCAAGAGACCCAGTACTTC	CASSNFQETQYF